Here is one TCR beta chain with its context. The sequenced target, TCR beta, came from blood CD8+ and CD4+ T cells. TEMRA cells were enriched by FACS, while CD8+ and CD4+ T cells were obtained through a negative isolation that was performed magnetically. The RNA, roughly 0.5 to 1 ug, was put through reverse transcription using random hexamers. Across 54 Vbeta and 13 Jbeta, TCR beta CDR3 was amplified with immunoSEQ multiplex PCR. TCRdb reprocessed the immunoSEQ multiplex PCR reads with MiXCR, giving one entry per CDR3 protein. The sample contains roughly 200,000 distinct CDR3 sequences, roughly 94% of which appear only once. The data stem from a study of CD8 T cells in Susac syndrome. The sequence came from a human donor in good health. The source material was CD4+ T cells from PBMCs.

CDR3 in DNA: TGTGCCACCAGTGATTTAGAGGTAGGGAGCGGCTACACCTTC. This sequence encodes CATSDLEVGSGYTF. The V gene is TRBV24-1, the J gene TRBJ1-2; D is unclear. CDR1 KGHDR and CDR2 SFDVKD come from the germline V gene. This CDR3 region has 14 residues. The V end was cut by 1 base, the J end by 8 bases, with 13 bases between.